This TCR beta chain emerged from a study of blood T cell repertoires in COVID-19. V lost 4 bases to trimming and J lost 7 bases; unmatched junction nucleotides: 10. Germline V gene sequence: CDR1 SGHNT, CDR2 YYREEE (reference sequence). There are 15 residues in the CDR3. Sequencing was performed with immunoSEQ multiplex PCR; in TCRdb, only in-frame clones are kept and a portion is missing. Of 50,000 to 75,000 clones in the sample, around 92% are singletons; the top ten hold over 1.2%. The receptor was derived from a man in his 60s with acute or convalescent COVID-19. The chain carries TRBV5-4 and TRBJ1-4; 7 nucleotides align to TRBD1. The specimen was peripheral blood. CDR3 DNA: TGTGCCAGCAGCCGGGACAGTCTGGAGGGTGAAAAACTGTTTTTT. Residues: CASSRDSLEGEKLFF.